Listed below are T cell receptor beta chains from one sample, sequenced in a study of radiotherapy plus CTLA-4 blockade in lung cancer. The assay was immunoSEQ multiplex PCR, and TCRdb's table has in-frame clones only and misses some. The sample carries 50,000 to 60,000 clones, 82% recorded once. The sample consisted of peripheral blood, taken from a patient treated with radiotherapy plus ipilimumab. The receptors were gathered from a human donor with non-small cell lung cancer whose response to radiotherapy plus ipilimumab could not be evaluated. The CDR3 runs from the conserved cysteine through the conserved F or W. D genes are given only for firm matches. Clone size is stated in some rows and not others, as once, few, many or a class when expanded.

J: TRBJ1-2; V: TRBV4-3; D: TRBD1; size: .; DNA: TGCGCCAGCAGCCTTACGGACAGGGGTGGCTACACCTTC; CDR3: CASSLTDRGGYTF
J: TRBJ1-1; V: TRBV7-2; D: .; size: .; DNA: TGTGCCAGCAGCTTAGCTGGTGCGGGGATGAACACTGAAGCTTTCTTT; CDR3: CASSLAGAGMNTEAFF
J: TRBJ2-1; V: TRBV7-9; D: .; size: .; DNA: TGTGCCAGCAGCTTACTAGGGGAAGCCTACAATGAGCAGTTCTTC; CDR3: CASSLLGEAYNEQFF
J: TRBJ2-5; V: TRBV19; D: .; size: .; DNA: TGTGCCAGTAGTATTACCGGGATGGAGACCCAGTACTTC; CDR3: CASSITGMETQYF
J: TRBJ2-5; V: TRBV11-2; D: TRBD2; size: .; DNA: TGTGCCAGCAGCTTAGGACTAGCGGGAGGACGGGAGACCCAGTACTTC; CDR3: CASSLGLAGGRETQYF
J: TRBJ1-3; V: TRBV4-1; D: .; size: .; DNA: TGCGCCAGCAGCCAAGATCCAAGGGCGGGAGGAAACACCATATATTTT; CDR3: CASSQDPRAGGNTIYF
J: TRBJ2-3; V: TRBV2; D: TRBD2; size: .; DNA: TGTGCCAGCAGGCCTGGACTAGCGGGGACTAAACATACGCAGTATTTT; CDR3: CASRPGLAGTKHTQYF
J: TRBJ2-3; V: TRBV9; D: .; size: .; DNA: TGTGCCAGCAGCGTAGCCGGGGGGCGGGACACAGATACGCAGTATTTT; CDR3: CASSVAGGRDTDTQYF
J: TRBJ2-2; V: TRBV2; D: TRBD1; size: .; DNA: TGTGCCAGCAGTTTCACAGGGGCGGCGAACACCGGGGAGCTGTTTTTT; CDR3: CASSFTGAANTGELFF
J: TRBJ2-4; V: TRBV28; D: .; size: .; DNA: TGTGCCAGCAGTTTAATTGGAGACATTCAGTACTTC; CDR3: CASSLIGDIQYF
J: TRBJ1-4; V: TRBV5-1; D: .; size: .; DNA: TGCGCCAGCAGCTTGGCAGGGGAGGGGACTAATGAAAAACTGTTTTTT; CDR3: CASSLAGEGTNEKLFF
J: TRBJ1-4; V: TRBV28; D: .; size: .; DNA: TGTGCCAGCAGTTCCGTACAGGGCTCCGTTAATGAAAAACTGTTTTTT; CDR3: CASSSVQGSVNEKLFF
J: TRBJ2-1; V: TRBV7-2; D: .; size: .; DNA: TGTGCCAGCAGCTTCTTTCGCAATGAGCAGTTCTTC; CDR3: CASSFFRNEQFF
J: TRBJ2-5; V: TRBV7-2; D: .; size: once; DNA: TGTGCCAGCAGCTTAGCGCAGAACAGGGTGGAGACCCAGTACTTC; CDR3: CASSLAQNRVETQYF
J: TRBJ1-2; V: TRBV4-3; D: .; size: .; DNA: TGCGCCAGCAGCCCCGACAGTTCCTTGAACTATGGCTACACCTTC; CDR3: CASSPDSSLNYGYTF
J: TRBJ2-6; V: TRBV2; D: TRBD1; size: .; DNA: TGTGCCAGCCGCCGGGATCGGGACAGGGGGCTCGCTGGGGCCAACGTCCTGACTTTC; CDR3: CASRRDRDRGLAGANVLTF
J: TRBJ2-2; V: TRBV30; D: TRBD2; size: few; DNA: TGTGCCTGGATTAGCGGGAGATGGGCCGGGGAGCTGTTTTTT; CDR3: CAWISGRWAGELFF
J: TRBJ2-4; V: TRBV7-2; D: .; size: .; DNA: TGTGCCAGCAGCCGACCAGGAGCCAAAAACATTCAGTACTTC; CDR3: CASSRPGAKNIQYF
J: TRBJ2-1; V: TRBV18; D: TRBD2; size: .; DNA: TGTGCCAGCCCACAAGGGGCTAGCGGGAGGGCCTACAATGAGCAGTTCTTC; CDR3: CASPQGASGRAYNEQFF
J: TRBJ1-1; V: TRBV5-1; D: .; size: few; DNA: TGCGCCAGCAGCGGGGGGGACGGAAGTAACACTGAAGCTTTCTTT; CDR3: CASSGGDGSNTEAFF
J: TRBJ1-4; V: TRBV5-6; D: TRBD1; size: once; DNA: TGTGCCAGCAGCATCGACAGGGATGAAAAACTGTTTTTT; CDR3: CASSIDRDEKLFF
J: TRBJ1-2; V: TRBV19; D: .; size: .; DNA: TGTGCCAGTAGCTTCTACAGGGATGGTGGCTACACCTTC; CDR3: CASSFYRDGGYTF
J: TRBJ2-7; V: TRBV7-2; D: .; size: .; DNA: TGTGCCAGCAGCTTAGGTAACAGGGTGAGCGAGCAGTACTTC; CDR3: CASSLGNRVSEQYF
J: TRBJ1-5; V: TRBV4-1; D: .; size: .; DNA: TGCGCCAGCAGCCAAGAACCGTCAGGGAATCAGCCCCAGCATTTT; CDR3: CASSQEPSGNQPQHF
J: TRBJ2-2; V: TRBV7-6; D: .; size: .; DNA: TGTGCCAGCAGTACGAACACCGGGGAGCTGTTTTTT; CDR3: CASSTNTGELFF
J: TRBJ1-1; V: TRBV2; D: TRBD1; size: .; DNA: TGTGCCAGCAGTGAGGCTCCCAGGGGGCAAACCTTGAGGACTGAAGCTTTCTTT; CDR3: CASSEAPRGQTLRTEAFF
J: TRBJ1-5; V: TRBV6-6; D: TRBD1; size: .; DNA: TGTGCCAGCGCCGACAGGGGGAGCAATCAGCCCCAGCATTTT; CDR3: CASADRGSNQPQHF
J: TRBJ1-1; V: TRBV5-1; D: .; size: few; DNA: TGCGCCAGCAGATCGGAGACCTATAGGGCTTTCTTT; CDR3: CASRSETYRAFF
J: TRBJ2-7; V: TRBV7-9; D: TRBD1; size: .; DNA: TGTGCCAGCAGCCTCGCCGGGACAGGCAACTCCTACGAGCAGTACTTC; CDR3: CASSLAGTGNSYEQYF
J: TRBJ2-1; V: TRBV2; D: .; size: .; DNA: TGTGCCAGCACTGCGGTCGCGGGTGGGAATGAGCAGTTCTTC; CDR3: CASTAVAGGNEQFF
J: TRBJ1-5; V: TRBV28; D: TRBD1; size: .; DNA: TGTGCCAGCAGTTTATTTAAGGGGGCCAGAAATCAGCCCCAGCATTTT; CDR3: CASSLFKGARNQPQHF
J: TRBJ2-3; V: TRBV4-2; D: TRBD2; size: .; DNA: TGTGCCAGCAGCCAAGATGGTAGCGGGGGTGCAGATACGCAGTATTTT; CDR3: CASSQDGSGGADTQYF
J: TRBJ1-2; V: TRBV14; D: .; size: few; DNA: TGTGCCAGCAGCCAAGATTGGAGGACGGATGGTGGCTACACCTTC; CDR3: CASSQDWRTDGGYTF
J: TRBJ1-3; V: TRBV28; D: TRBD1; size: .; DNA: TGTGCCAGCAGTTTATCCGACAGGGCGAACTCTGGAAACACCATATATTTT; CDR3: CASSLSDRANSGNTIYF
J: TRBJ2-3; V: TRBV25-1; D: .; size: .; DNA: TGTGCCAGCAGTCCCGGTGGTTTATCTAGCACAGATACGCAGTATTTT; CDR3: CASSPGGLSSTDTQYF
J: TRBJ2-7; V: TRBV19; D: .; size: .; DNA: TGTGCCAGTAGTATAGGTCGCGGCTACGAGCAGTACTTC; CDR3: CASSIGRGYEQYF
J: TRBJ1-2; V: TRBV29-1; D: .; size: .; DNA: TGCAGCGTTGGGGAGGAGGGCTACACCTTC; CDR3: CSVGEEGYTF
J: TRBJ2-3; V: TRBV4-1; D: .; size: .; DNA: TGCGCCAGCAGCCTCAATCGTCGGGATACGCAGTATTTT; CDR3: CASSLNRRDTQYF
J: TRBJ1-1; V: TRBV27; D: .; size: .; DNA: TGTGCCAGCAGTCGCAGGGATGGCACTGAAGCTTTCTTT; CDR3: CASSRRDGTEAFF
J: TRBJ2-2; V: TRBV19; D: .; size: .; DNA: TGTGCCAGTAGTACCGACAACGGCGGGGAGCTGTTTTTT; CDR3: CASSTDNGGELFF
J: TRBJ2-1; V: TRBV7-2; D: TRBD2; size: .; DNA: TGTGCCAGCAGACCCGGGGGGGGCTACGCCTCCAATGAGCAGTTCTTC; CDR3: CASRPGGGYASNEQFF
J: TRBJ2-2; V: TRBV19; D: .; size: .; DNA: TGTGCCAGTAGTACAGGGATGGACACCGGGGAGCTGTTTTTT; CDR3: CASSTGMDTGELFF
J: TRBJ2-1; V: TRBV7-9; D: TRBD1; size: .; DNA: TGTGCCAGCAGCCCAAGAGGTGGACAGGGGGGAATCAAGTTCTTC; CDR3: CASSPRGGQGGIKFF
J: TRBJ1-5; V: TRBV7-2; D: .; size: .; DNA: TGTGCCAGCACCCGGGGAGGGTTAGGGCAGCCCCAGCATTTT; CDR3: CASTRGGLGQPQHF
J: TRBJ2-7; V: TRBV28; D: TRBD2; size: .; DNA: TGTGCCAGCATCACCGGGACTAGCGCGGGCGAGCAGTACTTC; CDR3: CASITGTSAGEQYF
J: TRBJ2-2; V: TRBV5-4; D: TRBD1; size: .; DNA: TGTGCCAGCAGCCCGCCGGGACAGGGACCCTCGAACACCGGGGAGCTGTTTTTT; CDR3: CASSPPGQGPSNTGELFF
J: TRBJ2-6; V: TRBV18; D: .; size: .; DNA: TGTGCCAGCTCACCCGCGGCGGGATCCCACTCTGGGGCCAACGTCCTGACTTTC; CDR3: CASSPAAGSHSGANVLTF
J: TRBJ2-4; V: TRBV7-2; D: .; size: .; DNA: TGTGCCAGCAGCTTAGAGCGGCGAACGGTAGACATTCAGTACTTC; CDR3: CASSLERRTVDIQYF
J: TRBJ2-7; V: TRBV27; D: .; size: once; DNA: TGTGCCAGCGGGTCGAGAGGCAGGGTTAGTGAGCAGTACTTC; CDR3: CASGSRGRVSEQYF
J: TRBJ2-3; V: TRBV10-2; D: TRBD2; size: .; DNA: TGCGCCAGCAGTGAGCCCGGACTAGCGGGCTCCACAGGTACGCAGTATTTT; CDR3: CASSEPGLAGSTGTQYF
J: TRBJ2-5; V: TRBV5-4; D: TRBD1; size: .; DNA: TGTGCCAGCAGCTCCAGGGACAGCCAAGAGACCCAGTACTTC; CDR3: CASSSRDSQETQYF
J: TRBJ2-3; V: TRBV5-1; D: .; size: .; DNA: TGCGCCAGCAGCCTCCAGGCTAGCGTCACAGATACGCAGTATTTT; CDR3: CASSLQASVTDTQYF
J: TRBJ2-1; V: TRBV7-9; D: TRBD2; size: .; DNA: TGTGCCAGCAGCTTAGCCACTAGCGGGGGGCACCTCTCCTACAATGAGCAGTTCTTC; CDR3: CASSLATSGGHLSYNEQFF